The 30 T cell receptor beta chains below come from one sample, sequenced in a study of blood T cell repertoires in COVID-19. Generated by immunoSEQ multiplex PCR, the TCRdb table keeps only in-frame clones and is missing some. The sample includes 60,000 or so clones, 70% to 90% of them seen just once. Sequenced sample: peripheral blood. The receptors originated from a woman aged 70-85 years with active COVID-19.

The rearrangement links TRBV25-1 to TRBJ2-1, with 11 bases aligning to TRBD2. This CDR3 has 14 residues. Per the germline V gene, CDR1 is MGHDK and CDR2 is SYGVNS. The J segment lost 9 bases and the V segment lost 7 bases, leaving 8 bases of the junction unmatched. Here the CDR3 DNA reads TGTGCCAGCATGGGAACTAGCGGGAGCATTGAGCAGTTCTTC. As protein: CASMGTSGSIEQFF. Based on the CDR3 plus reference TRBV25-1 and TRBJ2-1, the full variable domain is EADIYQTPRYLVIGTGKKITLECSQTMGHDKMYWYQQDPGMELHLIHYSYGVNSTEKGDLSSESTVSRIRTEHFPLTLESARPSHTSQYLCASMGTSGSIEQFFGPGTRLTVL.

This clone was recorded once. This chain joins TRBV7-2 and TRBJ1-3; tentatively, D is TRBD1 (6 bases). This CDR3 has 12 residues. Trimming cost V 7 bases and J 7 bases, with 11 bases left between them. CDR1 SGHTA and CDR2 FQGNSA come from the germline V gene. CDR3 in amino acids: CASTWGGNTIYF. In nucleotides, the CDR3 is TGTGCCAGCACCTGGGGGGGCAACACCATATATTTT. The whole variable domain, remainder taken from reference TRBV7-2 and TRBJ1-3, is GAGVSQSPSNKVTEKGKDVELRCDPISGHTALYWYRQSLGQGLEFLIYFQGNSAPDKSGLPSDRFSAERTGGSVSTLTIQRTQQEDSAVYLCASTWGGNTIYFGEGSWLTVV.

CDR3 sequence reads: CASSFSGQGYYEQYF. As DNA, the CDR3 is TGTGCCAGCAGCTTCTCGGGACAGGGATACTACGAGCAGTACTTC. The V and J genes are TRBV5-4 and TRBJ2-7; 9 bases align to TRBD1. CDR1 and CDR2 from the germline V gene are SGHNT and YYREEE (reference sequence). The V and J ends lost 2 bases and 3 bases, in that order; junction bases with no gene match: 6. The CDR3 loop spans 15 amino acids.

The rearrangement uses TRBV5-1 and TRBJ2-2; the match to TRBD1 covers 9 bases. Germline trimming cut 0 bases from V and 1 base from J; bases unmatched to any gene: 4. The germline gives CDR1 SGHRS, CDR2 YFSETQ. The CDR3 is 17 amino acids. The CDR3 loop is CASSLAEGQGNTGELFF. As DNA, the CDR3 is TGCGCCAGCAGCTTGGCCGAGGGACAGGGGAACACCGGGGAGCTGTTTTTT.

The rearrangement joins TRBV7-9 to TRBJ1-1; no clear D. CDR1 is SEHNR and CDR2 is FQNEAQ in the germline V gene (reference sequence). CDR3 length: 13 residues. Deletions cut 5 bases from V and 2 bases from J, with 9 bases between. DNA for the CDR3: TGTGCCAGCAGCCGGGGTCAAAACACTGAAGCTTTCTTT. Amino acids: CASSRGQNTEAFF.

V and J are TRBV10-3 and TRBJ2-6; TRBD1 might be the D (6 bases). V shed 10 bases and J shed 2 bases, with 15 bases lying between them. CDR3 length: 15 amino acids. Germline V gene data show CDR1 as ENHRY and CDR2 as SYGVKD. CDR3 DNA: TGTGCCACACGGACAGACGGGGCTGGGGCCAACGTCCTGACTTTC. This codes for CATRTDGAGANVLTF.

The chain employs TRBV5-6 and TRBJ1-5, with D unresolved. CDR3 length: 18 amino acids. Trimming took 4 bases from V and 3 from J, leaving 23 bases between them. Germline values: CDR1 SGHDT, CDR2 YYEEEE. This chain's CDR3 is CASSPGRTGSINNQPQHF. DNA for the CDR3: TGTGCCAGCAGCCCGGGAAGGACGGGGAGCATAAACAATCAGCCCCAGCATTTT.

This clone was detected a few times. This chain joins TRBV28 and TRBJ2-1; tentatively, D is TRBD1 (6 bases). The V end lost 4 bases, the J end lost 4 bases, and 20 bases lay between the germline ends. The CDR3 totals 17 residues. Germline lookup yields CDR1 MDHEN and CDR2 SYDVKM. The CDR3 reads CASSSSSGVSSYNEQFF. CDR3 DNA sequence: TGTGCCAGCAGTTCCTCTTCAGGGGTGTCCTCTTACAATGAGCAGTTCTTC.

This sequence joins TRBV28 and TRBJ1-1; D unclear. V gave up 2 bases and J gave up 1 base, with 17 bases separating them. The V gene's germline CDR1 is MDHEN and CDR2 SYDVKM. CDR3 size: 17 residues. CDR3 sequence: CASSLEVGADSNTEAFF. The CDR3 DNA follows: TGTGCCAGCAGTTTAGAGGTGGGAGCGGACTCGAACACTGAAGCTTTCTTT.

CDR3 sequence reads: CASSLSSGTYNEQFF. CDR3 in DNA: TGTGCCAGCAGCCTTTCTAGCGGGACATACAATGAGCAGTTCTTC. The chain combines TRBV11-2 with TRBJ2-1, with TRBD2 identical over 9 bases. Germline V gene lookup returns CDR1 SGHAT and CDR2 FQNNGV. This CDR3 contains 15 residues. The ends lost 5 bases at V and 4 bases at J; junction bases unmatched: 6. Together with reference TRBV11-2 and TRBJ2-1, the CDR3 gives the full variable domain: EAGVAQSPRYKIIEKRQSVAFWCNPISGHATLYWYQQILGQGPKLLIQFQNNGVVDDSQLPKDRFSAERLKGVDSTLKIQPAKLEDSAVYLCASSLSSGTYNEQFFGPGTRLTVL.

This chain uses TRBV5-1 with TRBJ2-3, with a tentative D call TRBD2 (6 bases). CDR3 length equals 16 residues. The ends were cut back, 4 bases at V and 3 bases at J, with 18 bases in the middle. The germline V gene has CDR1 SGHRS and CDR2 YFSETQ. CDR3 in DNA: TGCGCCAGCAGCCAAAGACAGTTCGGGAGTACAGATACGCAGTATTTT. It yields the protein CASSQRQFGSTDTQYF.

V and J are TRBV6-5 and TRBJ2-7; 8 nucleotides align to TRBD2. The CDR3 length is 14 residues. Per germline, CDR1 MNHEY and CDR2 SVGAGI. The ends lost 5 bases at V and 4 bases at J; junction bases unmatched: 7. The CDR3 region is CASSTTSGNYEQYF. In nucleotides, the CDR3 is TGTGCCAGCAGTACTACTAGCGGAAATTACGAGCAGTACTTC.

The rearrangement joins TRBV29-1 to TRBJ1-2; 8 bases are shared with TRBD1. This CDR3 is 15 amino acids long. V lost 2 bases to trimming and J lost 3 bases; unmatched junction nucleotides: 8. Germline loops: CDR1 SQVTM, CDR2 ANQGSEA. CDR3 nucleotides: TGCAGCGTTGAAAATCCCGGACAGGGTTACTATGGCTACACCTTC. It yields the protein CSVENPGQGYYGYTF.

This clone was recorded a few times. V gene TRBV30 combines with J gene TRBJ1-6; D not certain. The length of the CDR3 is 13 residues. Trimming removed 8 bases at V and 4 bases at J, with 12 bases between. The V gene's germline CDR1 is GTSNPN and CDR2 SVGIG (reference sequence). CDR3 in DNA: TGTGCCCGTGGTACGGGTTATAATTCACCCCTCCACTTT. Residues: CARGTGYNSPLHF.

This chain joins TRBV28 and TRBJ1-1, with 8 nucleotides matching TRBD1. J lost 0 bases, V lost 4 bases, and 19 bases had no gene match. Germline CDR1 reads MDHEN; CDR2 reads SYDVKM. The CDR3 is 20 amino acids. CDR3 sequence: CASSWPREQGAGDMNTEAFF. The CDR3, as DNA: TGTGCCAGCAGTTGGCCCCGAGAGCAGGGGGCGGGAGACATGAACACTGAAGCTTTCTTT.

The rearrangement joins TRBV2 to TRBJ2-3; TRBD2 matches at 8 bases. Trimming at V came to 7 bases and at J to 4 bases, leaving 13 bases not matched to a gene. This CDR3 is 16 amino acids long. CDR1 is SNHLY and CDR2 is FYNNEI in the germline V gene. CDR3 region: CASTTGGAGVSDTQYF. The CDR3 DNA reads TGTGCCAGCACCACGGGGGGGGCGGGAGTATCAGATACGCAGTATTTT.

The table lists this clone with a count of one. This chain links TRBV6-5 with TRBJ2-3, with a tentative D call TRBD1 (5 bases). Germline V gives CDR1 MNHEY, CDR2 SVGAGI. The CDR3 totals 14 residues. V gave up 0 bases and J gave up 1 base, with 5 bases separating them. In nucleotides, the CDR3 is TGTGCCAGCAGTTACTCAGGGGGCACAGATACGCAGTATTTT. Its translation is CASSYSGGTDTQYF.

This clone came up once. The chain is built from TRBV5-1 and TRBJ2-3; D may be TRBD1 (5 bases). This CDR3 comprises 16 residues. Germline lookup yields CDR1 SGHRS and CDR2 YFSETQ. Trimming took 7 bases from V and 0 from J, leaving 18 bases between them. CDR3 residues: CASGLESTASTDTQYF. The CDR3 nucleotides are TGCGCCAGCGGCCTAGAGTCGACAGCTAGCACAGATACGCAGTATTTT. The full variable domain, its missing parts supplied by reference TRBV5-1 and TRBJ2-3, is KAGVTQTPRYLIKTRGQQVTLSCSPISGHRSVSWYQQTPGQGLQFLFEYFSETQRNKGNFPGRFSGRQFSNSRSEMNVSTLELGDSALYLCASGLESTASTDTQYFGPGTRLTVL.

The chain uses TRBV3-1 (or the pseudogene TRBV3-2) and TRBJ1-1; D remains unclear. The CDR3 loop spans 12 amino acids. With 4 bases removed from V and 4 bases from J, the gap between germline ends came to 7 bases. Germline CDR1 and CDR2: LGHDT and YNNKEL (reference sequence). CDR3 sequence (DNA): TGTGCCAGCAGCCCGGGGAGCACTGAAGCTTTCTTT. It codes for CASSPGSTEAFF.

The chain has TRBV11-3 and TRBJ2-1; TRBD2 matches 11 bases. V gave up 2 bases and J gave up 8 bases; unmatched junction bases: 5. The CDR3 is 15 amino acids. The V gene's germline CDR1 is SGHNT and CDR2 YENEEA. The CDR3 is CASSLRSGRAHEQFF. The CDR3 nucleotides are TGTGCCAGCAGCTTACGTAGCGGGAGGGCTCATGAGCAGTTCTTC. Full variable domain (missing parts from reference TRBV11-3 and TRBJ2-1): EAGVVQSPRYKIIEKKQPVAFWCNPISGHNTLYWYLQNLGQGPELLIRYENEEAVDDSQLPKDRFSAERLKGVDSTLKIQPAELGDSAVYLCASSLRSGRAHEQFFGPGTRLTVL.

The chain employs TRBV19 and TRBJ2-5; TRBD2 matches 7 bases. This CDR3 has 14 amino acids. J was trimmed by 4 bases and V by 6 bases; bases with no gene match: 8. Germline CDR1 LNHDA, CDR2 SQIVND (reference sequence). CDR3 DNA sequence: TGTGCCAGTAGGGGGCGGGAGTTCGGAGAGACCCAGTACTTC. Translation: CASRGREFGETQYF.

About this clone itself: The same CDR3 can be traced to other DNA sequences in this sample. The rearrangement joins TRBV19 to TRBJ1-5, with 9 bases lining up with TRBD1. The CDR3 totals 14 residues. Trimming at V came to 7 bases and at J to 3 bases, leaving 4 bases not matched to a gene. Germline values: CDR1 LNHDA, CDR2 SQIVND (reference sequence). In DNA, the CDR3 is TGTGCCAGTACACAGGGGGCCTCCAATCAGCCCCAGCATTTT. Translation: CASTQGASNQPQHF.

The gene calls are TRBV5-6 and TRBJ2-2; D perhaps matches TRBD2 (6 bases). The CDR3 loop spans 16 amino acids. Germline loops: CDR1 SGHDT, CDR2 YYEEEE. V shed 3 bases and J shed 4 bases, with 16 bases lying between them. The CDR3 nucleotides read TGTGCCAGCAGCTGGCGCCCGACTAGTTTCACCGGGGAGCTGTTTTTT. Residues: CASSWRPTSFTGELFF.

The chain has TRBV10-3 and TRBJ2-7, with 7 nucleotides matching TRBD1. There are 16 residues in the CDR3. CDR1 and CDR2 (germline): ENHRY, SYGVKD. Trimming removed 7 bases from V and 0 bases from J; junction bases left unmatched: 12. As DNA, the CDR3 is TGTGCCATCACCGAAGGGGGCGGAGCGAGCTCCTACGAGCAGTACTTC. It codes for CAITEGGGASSYEQYF.

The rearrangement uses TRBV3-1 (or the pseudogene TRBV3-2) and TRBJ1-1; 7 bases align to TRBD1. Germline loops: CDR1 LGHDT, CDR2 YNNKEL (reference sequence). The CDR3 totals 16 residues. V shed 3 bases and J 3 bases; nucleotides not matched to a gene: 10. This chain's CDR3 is CASSQPASTGDTEAFF. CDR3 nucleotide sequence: TGTGCCAGCAGCCAGCCAGCGTCCACAGGGGACACTGAAGCTTTCTTT.

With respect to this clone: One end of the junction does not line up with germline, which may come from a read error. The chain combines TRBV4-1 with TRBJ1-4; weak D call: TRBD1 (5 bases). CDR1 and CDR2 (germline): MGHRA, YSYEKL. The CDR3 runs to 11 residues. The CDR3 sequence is CASSQEGRYRF. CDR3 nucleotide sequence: TGCGCCAGCAGCCAAGAGGGGCGGTATCGCTTT.

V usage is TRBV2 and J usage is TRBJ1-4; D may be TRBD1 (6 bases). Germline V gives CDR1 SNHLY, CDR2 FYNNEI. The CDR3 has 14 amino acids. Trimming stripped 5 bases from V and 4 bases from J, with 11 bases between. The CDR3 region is CASSPQGDNEKLFF. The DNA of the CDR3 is TGTGCCAGCAGTCCACAGGGAGATAATGAAAAACTGTTTTTT.

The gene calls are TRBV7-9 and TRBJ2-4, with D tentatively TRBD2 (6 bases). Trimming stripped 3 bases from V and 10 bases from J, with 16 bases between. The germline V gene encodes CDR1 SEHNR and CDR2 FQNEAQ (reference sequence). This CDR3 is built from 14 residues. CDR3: CASSFTQQGGIQYF. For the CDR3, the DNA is TGTGCCAGCAGCTTCACCCAACAAGGAGGGATTCAGTACTTC. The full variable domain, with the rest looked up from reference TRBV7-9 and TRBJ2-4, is DTGVSQNPRHKITKRGQNVTFRCDPISEHNRLYWYRQTLGQGPEFLTYFQNEAQLEKSRLLSDRFSAERPKGSFSTLEIQRTEQGDSAMYLCASSFTQQGGIQYFGAGTRLSVL.

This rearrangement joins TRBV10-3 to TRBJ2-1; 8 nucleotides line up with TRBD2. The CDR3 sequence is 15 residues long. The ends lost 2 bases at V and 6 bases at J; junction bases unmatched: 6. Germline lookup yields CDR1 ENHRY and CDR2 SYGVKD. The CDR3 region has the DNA TGTGCCATCAGTGAGGCGAGCGGGAGACGCAATGAGCAGTTCTTC. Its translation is CAISEASGRRNEQFF.

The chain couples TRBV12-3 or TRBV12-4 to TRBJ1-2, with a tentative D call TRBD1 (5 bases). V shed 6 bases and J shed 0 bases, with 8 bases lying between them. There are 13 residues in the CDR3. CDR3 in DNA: TGTGCCAGCAGCGACAGCACTAACTATGGCTACACCTTC. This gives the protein CASSDSTNYGYTF.